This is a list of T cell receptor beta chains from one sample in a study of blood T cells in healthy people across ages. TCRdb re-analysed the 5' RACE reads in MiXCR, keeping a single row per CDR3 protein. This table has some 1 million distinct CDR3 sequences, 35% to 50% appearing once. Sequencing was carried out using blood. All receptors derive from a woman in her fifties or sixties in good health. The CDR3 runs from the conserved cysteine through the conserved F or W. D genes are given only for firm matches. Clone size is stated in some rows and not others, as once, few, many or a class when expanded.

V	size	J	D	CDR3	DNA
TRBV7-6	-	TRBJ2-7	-	CASSALGQGSYEQYF	TGTGCCAGCAGCGCTCTGGGGCAGGGCTCCTACGAGCAGTACTTC
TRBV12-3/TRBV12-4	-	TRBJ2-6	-	CASSSSVTFSGANVLTF	TGTGCCAGCAGTTCGTCGGTGACCTTCTCTGGGGCCAACGTCCTGACTTTC
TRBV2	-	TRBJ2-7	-	CASRGSPSFEQYF	TGTGCCAGCAGAGGGTCACCCTCATTCGAGCAGTACTTC
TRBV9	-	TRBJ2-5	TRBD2	CASSEGLVEETQYF	TGTGCCAGCAGCGAAGGACTAGTTGAAGAGACCCAGTACTTC
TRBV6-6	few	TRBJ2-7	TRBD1	CASTTGQKSYEQYF	TGTGCCAGCACCACGGGACAGAAGTCCTACGAGCAGTACTTC
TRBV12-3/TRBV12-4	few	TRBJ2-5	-	CASRGGDIFQYF	TGTGCCAGCAGGGGGGGGGACATTTTCCAGTACTTC
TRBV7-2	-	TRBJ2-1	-	CASSFRGAESSYNEQFF	TGTGCCAGCAGCTTCAGAGGGGCGGAAAGCTCCTACAATGAGCAGTTCTTC
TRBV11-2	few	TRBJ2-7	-	CASSLELGSSYEQYF	TGTGCCAGCAGCTTAGAGTTAGGCAGCTCCTACGAGCAGTACTTC
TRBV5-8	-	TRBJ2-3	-	CASSPEGARDTQYF	TGTGCCAGCAGCCCGGAAGGAGCCAGAGATACGCAGTATTTT
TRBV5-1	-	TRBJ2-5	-	CASSLRREETQYF	TGCGCCAGCAGCTTGAGGCGGGAAGAGACCCAGTACTTC
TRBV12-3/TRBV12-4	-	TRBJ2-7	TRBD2	CASRRDFSGGSSYNEQYF	TGTGCCAGCAGACGGGATTTTAGCGGGGGAAGCTCCTACAATGAGCAGTACTTC
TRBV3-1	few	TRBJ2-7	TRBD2	CASSQTSGRSSYEQYF	TGTGCCAGCAGCCAAACTAGCGGGAGGAGCTCCTACGAGCAGTACTTC
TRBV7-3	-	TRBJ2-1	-	CASSLLGEIYNEQFF	TGTGCCAGCAGCTTATTAGGAGAGATATACAATGAGCAGTTCTTC
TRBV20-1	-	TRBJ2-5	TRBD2	CSARDRLAGAVETQYF	TGCAGTGCTAGAGACCGACTAGCGGGAGCTGTGGAGACCCAGTACTTC
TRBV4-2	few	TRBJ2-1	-	CASSQLDGQHNEQFF	TGTGCCAGCAGCCAATTAGACGGACAACACAATGAGCAGTTCTTC
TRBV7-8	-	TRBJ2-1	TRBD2	CASSFALGGTIKIEQFF	TGTGCCAGCAGCTTTGCGCTCGGCGGGACTATCAAAATTGAGCAGTTCTTC
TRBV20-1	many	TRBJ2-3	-	CSARAYGQADTQYF	TGCAGTGCTAGGGCGTATGGCCAGGCAGATACGCAGTATTTT